This T cell receptor beta chain derives from a study of blood T cell repertoires in COVID-19. Overall study context: The United States, Italy and Spain supplied acute and convalescent COVID-19 samples.

Methods used by the authors: From reference gene primer amplification, estimates of nucleated cell counts were derived. Profiling relied on immunoSEQ multiplex PCR, and the TCRdb table lists in-frame clones only, not all of them. Clone size and the V and J calls come from that table; the DNA yielded D and trimming. The sample consists of a few hundred thousand clones, around 81% of them appearing once. This clonotype was obtained from a human donor in a cohort sampled during active COVID-19. The source material was peripheral blood.

The CDR3 region is CASSVLGLAGSSYNEQFF. CDR3 in DNA: TGTGCCAGCAGCGTATTGGGACTAGCGGGCAGCTCCTACAATGAGCAGTTCTTC. The genes are TRBV9 and TRBJ2-1, with TRBD2 matching 12 bases. With 1 base clipped from V and 0 bases from J, the junction kept 5 bases outside the gene matches. CDR3 length equals 18 residues. Germline CDR1 reads SGDLS; CDR2 reads YYNGEE.